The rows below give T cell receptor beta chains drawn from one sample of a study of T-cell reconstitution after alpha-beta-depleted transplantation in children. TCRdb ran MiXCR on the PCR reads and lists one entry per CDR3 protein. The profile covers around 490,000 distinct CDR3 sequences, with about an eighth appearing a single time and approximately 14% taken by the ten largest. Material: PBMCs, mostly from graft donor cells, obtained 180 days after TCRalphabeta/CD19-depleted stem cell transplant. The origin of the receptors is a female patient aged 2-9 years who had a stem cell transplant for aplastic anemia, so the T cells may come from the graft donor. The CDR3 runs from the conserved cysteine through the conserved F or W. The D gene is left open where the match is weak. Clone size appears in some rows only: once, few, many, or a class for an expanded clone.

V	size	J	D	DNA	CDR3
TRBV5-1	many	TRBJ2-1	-	TGCGCCAGCAGCTTGGGCCTGAAGAAAGGAGAGGGATTCTTC	CASSLGLKKGEGFF
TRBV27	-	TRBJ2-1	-	TGTGCCAGCAGTTTACATTCGGATCTAAATGAGCAGTTCTTC	CASSLHSDLNEQFF
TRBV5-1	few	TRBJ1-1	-	TGCGCCAGCAGCTTGGTGCAGGGGCTGAACACTGAAGCTTTCTTT	CASSLVQGLNTEAFF
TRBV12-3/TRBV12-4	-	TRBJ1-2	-	TGTGCCAGCAGTGGCAGGGGATTTAACTATGGCTACACCTTC	CASSGRGFNYGYTF
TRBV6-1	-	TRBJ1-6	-	TGTGCCAGCACCGGGGGCGGATGGGATTCACCCCTCCACTTT	CASTGGGWDSPLHF
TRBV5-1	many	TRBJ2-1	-	TGCGCCAGCAGTTGGCCGGCGGGGTACAATGAGCAGTTCTTC	CASSWPAGYNEQFF
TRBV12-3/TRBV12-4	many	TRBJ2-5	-	TGTGCCAGCGGCCGGGAGACCCAGTACTTC	CASGRETQYF
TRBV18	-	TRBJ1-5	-	TGTGCCAGCTCACCAGGGGTGAGAGGCGCGGGGCAGCCCCAGCATTTT	CASSPGVRGAGQPQHF
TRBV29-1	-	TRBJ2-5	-	TGCAGCGTAGAACGGGATTGGGTCGTAGCGACCCAGTACTTC	CSVERDWVVATQYF
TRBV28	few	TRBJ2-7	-	TGTGCCAGCAGTTCCGTCGGACTTGCCGAGGAGCAGTACTTC	CASSSVGLAEEQYF
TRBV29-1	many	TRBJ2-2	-	TGCAGCGTCACACGGGGGTCCGGGGAGCTGTTTTTT	CSVTRGSGELFF
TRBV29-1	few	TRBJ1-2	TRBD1	TGCAGCGTCCAAATGCTACAGGGACAGGGCTACACCTTC	CSVQMLQGQGYTF
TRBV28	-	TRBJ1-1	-	TGTGCCAGCAGTTTACGGGACATCATGAACACTGAAGCTTTCTTT	CASSLRDIMNTEAFF
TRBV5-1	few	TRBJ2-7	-	TGCGCCAGCAGCGTAAGACAGAATGAGACCTACGAGCAGTACTTC	CASSVRQNETYEQYF
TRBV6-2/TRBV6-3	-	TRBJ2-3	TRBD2	TGTGCCAGCAGCGCTAGCGGCCCCAAACGAACGCAGTATTTT	CASSASGPKRTQYF
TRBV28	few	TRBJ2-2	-	TGTGCCAGCAGACTACCAGGGACCGGGGAGCTGTTTTTT	CASRLPGTGELFF
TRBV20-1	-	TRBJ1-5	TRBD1	TGCAGTGCTAGAGAACGTACAGGGGCTTATCAGCCCCAGCATTTT	CSARERTGAYQPQHF
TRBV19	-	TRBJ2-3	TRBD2	TGTGCCAGCAATCGACTAGCGGGAGGCACAGATACGCAGTATTTT	CASNRLAGGTDTQYF
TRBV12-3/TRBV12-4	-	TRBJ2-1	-	TGTGCCAGCAGCTTTATTAGCGGACCCTCCTACAATGAGCAGTTCTTC	CASSFISGPSYNEQFF
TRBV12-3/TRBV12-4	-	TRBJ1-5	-	TGTGCCAGCAGTTTTGGGCGCGCCCAGCCCCAGCATTTT	CASSFGRAQPQHF
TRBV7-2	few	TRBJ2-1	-	TGTGCCAGCAGCTTAAGGAAGTCTGAATACAATGAGCAGTTCTTC	CASSLRKSEYNEQFF
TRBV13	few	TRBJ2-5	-	TGTGCCAGCAGCGATAGGGGGATTGGAGGGTTGGAGACCCAGTACTTC	CASSDRGIGGLETQYF
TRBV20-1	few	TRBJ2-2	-	TGCAGTGCCCCAAAGCGGGACAGTTTAGTCACCGGGGAGCTGTTTTTT	CSAPKRDSLVTGELFF
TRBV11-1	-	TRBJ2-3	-	TGTGCCAGCAGCTCCTGGCCCGGGCCGTTAACAGATACGCAGTGTTTT	CASSSWPGPLTDTQCF
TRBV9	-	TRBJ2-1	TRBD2	TGTGCCAGCAGCGTAGTTTGGGACTACCACCTCTCCTACAATGAGCAGTTCTTC	CASSVVWDYHLSYNEQFF
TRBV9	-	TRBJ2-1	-	TGTGCCAGCAGCGTAGCGCAACTACACTCCTACAATGAGCAGTTCTTC	CASSVAQLHSYNEQFF
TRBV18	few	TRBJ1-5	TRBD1	TGTGCCAGCTCATCCGAACTACAGGGGAACGGGAATCAGCCCCAGCATTTT	CASSSELQGNGNQPQHF
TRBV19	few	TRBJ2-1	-	TGTGCCAGTAGCTCGGTAGGCCAGGGACACAATGAGCAGTTCTTC	CASSSVGQGHNEQFF
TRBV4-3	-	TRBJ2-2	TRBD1	TGCGCCAGCAGCCTGGGGACAGGGGTATCCGGGGAGCTGTTTTTT	CASSLGTGVSGELFF
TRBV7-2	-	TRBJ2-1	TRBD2	TGTGCCAGCAGCTTATCGATGCGGGAGTCCTACAATGAGCAGTTCTTC	CASSLSMRESYNEQFF
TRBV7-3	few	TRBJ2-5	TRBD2	TGTGCCAGCGCTAAGGGCGGGAGAGAGACCCAGTACTTC	CASAKGGRETQYF
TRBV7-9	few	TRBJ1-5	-	TGTGCCAGCAGCTTATCCCTGGATAGCAATCAGCCCCAGCATTTT	CASSLSLDSNQPQHF
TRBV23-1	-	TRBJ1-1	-	TGCGCCAGCACCCCCTCAGGCAGCATGAACACTGAAGCTTTCTTT	CASTPSGSMNTEAFF
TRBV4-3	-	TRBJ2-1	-	TGCGCCAGCAGCCAAGATGCTAAAACCCTGGGGGATGAGCAGTTCTTC	CASSQDAKTLGDEQFF
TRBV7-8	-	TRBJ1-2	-	TGTGCCAGCAGCGTCCACAGGGAGGCTATAAATGGCTACACCTTC	CASSVHREAINGYTF
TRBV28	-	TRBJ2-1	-	TGTGCCAGCAGCCTAACGGGACCACCCAATGAGCAGTTCTTC	CASSLTGPPNEQFF
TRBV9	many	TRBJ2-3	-	TGTGCCAGCAGCCTTACCCCCCTAGGGGGGGGAAGGACAGATACGCAGTATTTT	CASSLTPLGGGRTDTQYF
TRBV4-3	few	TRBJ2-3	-	TGCGCCAGCAGCCAAGATAGAGGCGTGGCGGGCACAGATACGCAGTATTTT	CASSQDRGVAGTDTQYF
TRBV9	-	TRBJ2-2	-	TGTGCCAGTTCCCTCCGCCCCACAGGCGCGAACACCGGGGAGCTGTTTTTT	CASSLRPTGANTGELFF
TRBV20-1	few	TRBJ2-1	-	TGCAGTTGTAGGGGAGTTCACTCCTACAATGAGCAGTTCTTC	CSCRGVHSYNEQFF
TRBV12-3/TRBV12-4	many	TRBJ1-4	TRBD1	TGTGCCAGCAGACAAGCCGGGACAGGGGGTGAAAAACTGTTTTTT	CASRQAGTGGEKLFF
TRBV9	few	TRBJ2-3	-	TGTGCCAGCAGCGCAAAAACAGGGACAGATACGCAGTATTTT	CASSAKTGTDTQYF
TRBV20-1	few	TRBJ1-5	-	TGCAGTGCTACAGGGAACAGTCAGCCCCAGCATTTT	CSATGNSQPQHF
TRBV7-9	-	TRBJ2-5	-	TGTGCCAGCGCTCCCGAGGGGGGACAGACCCAGTACTTC	CASAPEGGQTQYF
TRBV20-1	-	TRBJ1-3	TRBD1	TGCAGTGCTGGGCGGACAGGCCCCTCTGGAAACACCATATATTTT	CSAGRTGPSGNTIYF
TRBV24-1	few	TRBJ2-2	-	TGTGCCACCCGGGCGACGGGGACCGGGGAGCTGTTTTTT	CATRATGTGELFF
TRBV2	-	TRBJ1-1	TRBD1	TGTGCCAGCGCTTCCATGGGACAGGAGAACACTGAAGCTTTCTTT	CASASMGQENTEAFF
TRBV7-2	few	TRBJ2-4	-	TGTGCCAGCAGCTCGGGATTAAAAAACATTCAGTACTTC	CASSSGLKNIQYF
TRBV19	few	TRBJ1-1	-	TGTGCCAGTACGGAGGGAGTCCGTAGGAACACTGAAGCTTTCTTT	CASTEGVRRNTEAFF